The 15 T cell receptor beta chains listed next were all sequenced from one sample in a study of T cells in Graves' hyperthyroidism and ophthalmopathy. The source material, RNA transcripts, was used to amplify TCR beta CDR3 regions. HTBI primers were used for first-round RT-PCR of the TCR CDR3. TCRdb used MiXCR to reprocess the multiplex PCR reads, holding one entry per CDR3 protein. The data hold 470,000 or so distinct CDR3 sequences, with less than 25% observed a single time. The sequencing input was blood. The receptor set was obtained from a man aged 18-30 years with Graves' hyperthyroidism.

There are many counts of this clonotype. The chain uses TRBV9 and TRBJ1-3; possibly TRBD1 for D (6 bases). V dropped 3 bases and J dropped 2 bases, with 12 bases sitting between them. CDR1 is SGDLS and CDR2 is YYNGEE in the germline V gene. The CDR3 length is 15 residues. This CDR3 is CASSAQGATGNTIYF. As DNA, the CDR3 is TGTGCCAGCAGCGCACAGGGTGCGACTGGAAACACCATATATTTT. Complete variable domain (other parts from reference TRBV9 and TRBJ1-3): DSGVTQTPKHLITATGQRVTLRCSPRSGDLSVYWYQQSLDQGLQFLIQYYNGEERAKGNILERFSAQQFPDLHSELNLSSLELGDSALYFCASSAQGATGNTIYFGEGSWLTVV.

Note on this clonotype: A much more abundant neighbour one base away suggests this may be a read error. CDR3 coding DNA: TGTGCCAGCAGTGAGGGCGCCGGCTACTACGAGCAGTACTTC. Its protein product is CASSEGAGYYEQYF. The chain uses TRBV6-1 and TRBJ2-7, with D uncertain. Germline values: CDR1 MNHNS, CDR2 SASEGT. This CDR3 has 14 amino acids. V was trimmed by 3 bases and J by 3 bases, leaving 12 bases between them.

As to this clonotype: The junction departs from the called germline gene at one end, perhaps through a read error. The CDR3 DNA sequence: TGTGCCAGCAGCTTAGGAGGACCCGAAGTTTTCTTT. It codes for CASSLGGPEVFF. V and J are TRBV7-9 and TRBJ1-1; unclear D gene. The CDR3 totals 12 residues. Germline CDR1 SEHNR, CDR2 FQNEAQ (reference sequence).

This clonotype was counted many times. V gene TRBV28 combines with J gene TRBJ1-4; D gene unclear. Germline V CDR1 and CDR2: MDHEN, SYDVKM. CDR3 size: 14 residues. Between the trimmed V and J ends, which lost 4 bases and 5 bases, there was a span of 11 bases. CDR3 amino acids: CASSYRPTNEKLFF. CDR3 coding DNA: TGTGCCAGCAGTTATAGGCCGACGAATGAAAAACTGTTTTTT.

This clonotype occurred a few times. The chain has TRBV11-1 and TRBJ1-2, with TRBD1 matching over 9 bases. The CDR3 has 16 amino acids. Germline trimming cut 0 bases from V and 4 bases from J; bases unmatched to any gene: 6. CDR1 is SGHAT, CDR2 FQDESV, per germline (reference sequence). This CDR3 reads CASSLAPGQGAYGYTF. In nucleotides, the CDR3 is TGTGCCAGCAGCTTAGCCCCGGGACAGGGTGCCTATGGCTACACCTTC.

V usage is TRBV20-1 and J usage is TRBJ2-2, with TRBD2 matching 12 bases. The CDR3 is made up of 15 amino acids. V was pared by 4 bases and J by 3 bases, with 3 bases of the junction left unmatched. In germline, CDR1 is DFQATT, CDR2 SNEGSKA (reference sequence). The CDR3: CSAKRTSGDTGELFF. CDR3 nucleotide sequence: TGCAGTGCTAAAAGGACTAGCGGGGACACCGGGGAGCTGTTTTTT.

This clonotype showed up many times. The V gene is TRBV6-5, the J gene TRBJ1-1; D remains ambiguous. Trimming left V 0 bases short and J 0 bases short, with 11 bases between. CDR1 and CDR2 (germline): MNHEY, SVGAGI. The CDR3 consists of 16 residues. The CDR3 nucleotides are TGTGCCAGCAGTTACTCTTTACGGTACATGAACACTGAAGCTTTCTTT. This gives the protein CASSYSLRYMNTEAFF.

The sample holds many counts of this clonotype. The chain uses TRBV27 and TRBJ2-2, with D unclear. The ends were cut back, 2 bases at V and 4 bases at J, with 5 bases in the middle. There are 13 residues in the CDR3. Germline values: CDR1 MNHEY, CDR2 SMNVEV (reference sequence). For the CDR3, the DNA is TGTGCCAGCAGTTTAGTGCCCACCGGGGAGCTGTTTTTT. As protein: CASSLVPTGELFF.

The chain employs TRBV6-5 and TRBJ2-5, with a weak D call TRBD2 (7 bases). Germline V gene sequence: CDR1 MNHEY, CDR2 SVGAGI. The ends were cut back, 4 bases at V and 4 bases at J, with 16 bases in the middle. This CDR3 comprises 15 residues. The CDR3 DNA is TGTGCCAGCAGTTTCCAGGGAGGGGGAGGAGAGACCCAGTACTTC. Translated: CASSFQGGGGETQYF.

This clonotype was counted at least ten times. The chain's CDR3 is CASSEVIVGSPLHF. In DNA form, the CDR3 reads TGTGCCAGCAGTGAAGTCATAGTTGGTTCACCCCTCCACTTT. The V call is TRBV6-1, the J call TRBJ1-6; D is unresolved. Germline assignment: CDR1 MNHNS and CDR2 SASEGT. V was clipped by 1 base and J by 9 bases, with 10 bases between them. The CDR3 consists of 14 residues.

V gene TRBV6-1 combines with J gene TRBJ2-7; D is uncertain. CDR1 and CDR2 (germline): MNHNS, SASEGT. This CDR3 is built from 14 residues. Trimming took 7 bases from V and 2 from J, leaving 15 bases between them. The CDR3 bases are TGTGCCAGCACCACCCTCCCGACCCCCTACGAGCAGTACTTC. Its translation: CASTTLPTPYEQYF.

This clonotype came up many times. The V gene is TRBV6-5, the J gene TRBJ1-1, with D tentatively TRBD1 (6 bases). The CDR3 sequence is 15 residues long. Germline CDR1 reads MNHEY; CDR2 reads SVGAGI. Trimming removed 0 bases at V and 4 bases at J, with 12 bases between. CDR3 amino acids: CASSYSGGARTEAFF. The CDR3 DNA is TGTGCCAGCAGTTACTCGGGGGGGGCACGCACTGAAGCTTTCTTT.

This clonotype was recorded many times. This sequence joins TRBV11-2 and TRBJ1-3; no firm D call. The CDR3 consists of 14 residues. Trimming stripped 2 bases from V and 0 bases from J, with 5 bases between. Germline V gene sequence: CDR1 SGHAT, CDR2 FQNNGV. The chain's CDR3 is CASSLRTSGNTIYF. CDR3 in DNA: TGTGCCAGCAGCTTACGGACCTCTGGAAACACCATATATTTT.

There are many counts of this clonotype. The chain combines TRBV5-1 with TRBJ1-1, with TRBD1 as a possible D gene (5 bases). V was clipped by 0 bases and J by 0 bases, with 9 bases between them. The CDR3 totals 15 residues. Germline-derived CDR1 and CDR2 are SGHRS and YFSETQ. CDR3 amino acids: CASSLAVGVNTEAFF. In DNA, the CDR3 is TGCGCCAGCAGCTTGGCGGTGGGGGTGAACACTGAAGCTTTCTTT.

At least ten counts were recorded for this clonotype. The chain combines TRBV30 with TRBJ2-5, with D possibly being TRBD2 (5 bases). The ends were cut back, 7 bases at V and 1 base at J, with 13 bases in the middle. This CDR3 has 13 residues. Germline CDR1 is GTSNPN and CDR2 is SVGIG (reference sequence). The CDR3 nucleotides are TGTGCCTTCCGCCCTCGGGGCCAAGAGACCCAGTACTTC. It specifies CAFRPRGQETQYF.